This T cell receptor beta chain was found in a study of vaccination and CD4 T cells after COVID-19. Germline lookup yields CDR1 SGHRS and CDR2 YFSETQ. The CDR3 has 17 amino acids. V trimming: 1 base; J trimming: 3 bases; junction bases outside the gene matches: 6. The sample's treatment: 10-day PBMC culture with coronavirus spike peptide pools or control peptides (ViraFEST assay). ViraFEST relied on peptide pools to expand antigen-specific T cells; the TCRs were sequenced afterward. Negative selection was the method that isolated CD4+ T cells after ten to eleven days of culture. In the case of this clonotype: Its antigen is not known.

The Oncomine TCR Beta short-read assay sequenced DNA from cultured CD4+ T cells. TCRdb called the PCR reads again in MiXCR, with one record for every CDR3 protein. The data show 9,500 to 12,000 distinct CDR3 sequences, with roughly two fifths seen just once and about 34% held by the top ten. The specimen sequenced was CD4+ T cells from blood, cultured in vitro. V gene TRBV5-1 combines with J gene TRBJ2-3; 12 nucleotides line up with TRBD2. This TCR was sampled from a human donor who had recovered from COVID-19. The CDR3 coding sequence is TGCGCCAGCAGCTTGAGACTAGCGGGGGATCGAACAGATACGCAGTATTTT. This encodes CASSLRLAGDRTDTQYF.